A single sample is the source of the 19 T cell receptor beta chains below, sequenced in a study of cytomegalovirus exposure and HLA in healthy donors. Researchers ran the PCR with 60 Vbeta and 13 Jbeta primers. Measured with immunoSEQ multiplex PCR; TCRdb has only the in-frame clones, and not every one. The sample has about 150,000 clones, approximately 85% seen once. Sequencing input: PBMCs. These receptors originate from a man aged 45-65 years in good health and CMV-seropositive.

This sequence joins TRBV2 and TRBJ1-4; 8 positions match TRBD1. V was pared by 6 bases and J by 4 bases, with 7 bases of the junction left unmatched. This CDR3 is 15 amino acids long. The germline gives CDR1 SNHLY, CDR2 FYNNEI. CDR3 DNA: TGTGCCAGCAGCCCAGACAGGGGAGTTAATGAAAAACTGTTTTTT. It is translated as CASSPDRGVNEKLFF.

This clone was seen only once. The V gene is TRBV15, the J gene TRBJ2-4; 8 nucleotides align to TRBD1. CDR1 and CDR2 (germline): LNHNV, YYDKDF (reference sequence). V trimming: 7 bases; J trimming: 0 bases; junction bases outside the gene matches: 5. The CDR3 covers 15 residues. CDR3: CATKQGGVAKNIQYF. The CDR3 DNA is TGTGCCACCAAACAGGGGGGCGTAGCCAAAAACATTCAGTACTTC.

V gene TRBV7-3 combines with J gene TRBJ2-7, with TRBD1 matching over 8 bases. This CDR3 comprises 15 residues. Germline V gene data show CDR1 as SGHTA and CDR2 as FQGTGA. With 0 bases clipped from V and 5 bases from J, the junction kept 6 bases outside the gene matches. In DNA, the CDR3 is TGTGCCAGCAGCTTAACGCGACAGGGGCGCGACGAGCAGTACTTC. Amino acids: CASSLTRQGRDEQYF. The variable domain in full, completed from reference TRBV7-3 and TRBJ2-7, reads GAGVSQTPSNKVTEKGKYVELRCDPISGHTALYWYRQSLGQGPEFLIYFQGTGAADDSGLPNDRFFAVRPEGSVSTLKIQRTERGDSAVYLCASSLTRQGRDEQYFGPGTRLTVT.

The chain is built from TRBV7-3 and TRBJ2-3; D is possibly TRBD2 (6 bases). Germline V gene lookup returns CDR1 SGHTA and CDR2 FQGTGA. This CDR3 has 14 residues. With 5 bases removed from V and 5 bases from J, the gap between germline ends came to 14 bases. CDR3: CASSPQPGLDTQYF. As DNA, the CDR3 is TGTGCCAGCAGCCCCCAACCGGGACTAGATACGCAGTATTTT.

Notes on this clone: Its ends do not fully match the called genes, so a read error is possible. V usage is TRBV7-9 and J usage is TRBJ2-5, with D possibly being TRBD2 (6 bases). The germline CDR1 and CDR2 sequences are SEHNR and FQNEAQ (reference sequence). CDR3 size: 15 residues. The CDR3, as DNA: TGTTCCAGCAGCTGGGGCGGGATGTACGGGGAGACCCAGTACTTC. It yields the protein CSSSWGGMYGETQYF.

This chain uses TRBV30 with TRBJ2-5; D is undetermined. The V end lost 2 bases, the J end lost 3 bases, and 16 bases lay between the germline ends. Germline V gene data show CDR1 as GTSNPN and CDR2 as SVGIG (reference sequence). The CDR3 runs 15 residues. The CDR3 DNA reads TGTGCCTGGAGTTCACGCAGGTCCCGGAAAGAGACCCAGTACTTC. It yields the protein CAWSSRRSRKETQYF. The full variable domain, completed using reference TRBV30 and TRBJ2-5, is SQTIHQWPATLVQPVGSPLSLECTVEGTSNPNLYWYRQAAGRGLQLLFYSVGIGQISSEVPQNLSASRPQDRQFILSSKKLLLSDSGFYLCAWSSRRSRKETQYFGPGTRLLVL.

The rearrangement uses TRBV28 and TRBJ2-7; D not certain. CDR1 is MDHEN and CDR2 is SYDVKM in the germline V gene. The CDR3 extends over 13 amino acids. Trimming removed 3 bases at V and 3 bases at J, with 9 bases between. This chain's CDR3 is CASSLTRSYEQYF. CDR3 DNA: TGTGCCAGCAGTTTGACACGAAGCTACGAGCAGTACTTC. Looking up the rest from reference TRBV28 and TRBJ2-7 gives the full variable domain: DVKVTQSSRYLVKRTGEKVFLECVQDMDHENMFWYRQDPGLGLRLIYFSYDVKMKEKGDIPEGYSVSREKKERFSLILESASTNQTSMYLCASSLTRSYEQYFGPGTRLTVT.

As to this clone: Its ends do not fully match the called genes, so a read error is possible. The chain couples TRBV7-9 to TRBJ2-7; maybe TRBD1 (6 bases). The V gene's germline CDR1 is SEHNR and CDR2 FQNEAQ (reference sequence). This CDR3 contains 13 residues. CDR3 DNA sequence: TGTTCCAGCAGCTATTCCACAGGGTACGAGCAGTACTTC. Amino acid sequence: CSSSYSTGYEQYF. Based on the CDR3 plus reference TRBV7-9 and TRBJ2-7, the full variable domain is DTGVSQNPRHKITKRGQNVTFRCDPISEHNRLYWYRQTLGQGPEFLTYFQNEAQLEKSRLLSDRFSAERPKGSFSTLEIQRTEQGDSAMYLCSSSYSTGYEQYFGPGTRLTVT.

The CDR3 DNA reads as TGTGCCAGTAGCACAGGGATGCCCCAGCATTTT. This codes for CASSTGMPQHF. V usage is TRBV19 and J usage is TRBJ1-5; maybe TRBD1 (6 bases). The CDR3 length is 11 residues. Germline assignment: CDR1 LNHDA and CDR2 SQIVND (reference sequence). V shed 6 bases and J shed 9 bases, with 9 bases lying between them.

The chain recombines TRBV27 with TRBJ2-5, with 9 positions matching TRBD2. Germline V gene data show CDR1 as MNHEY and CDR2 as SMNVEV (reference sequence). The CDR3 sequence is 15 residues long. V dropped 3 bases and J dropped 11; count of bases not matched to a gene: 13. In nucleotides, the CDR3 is TGTGCCAGCAGTTTTGGGCGGGAGGGCCGGGGGGAGCAGTACTTC. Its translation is CASSFGREGRGEQYF.

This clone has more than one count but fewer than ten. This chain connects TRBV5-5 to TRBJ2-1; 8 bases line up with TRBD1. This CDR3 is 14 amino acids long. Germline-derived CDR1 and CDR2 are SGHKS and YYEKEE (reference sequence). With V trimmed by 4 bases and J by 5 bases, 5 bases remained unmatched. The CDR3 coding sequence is TGTGCCAGCAGCCGTCAGACAGGGGACAATGAGCAGTTCTTC. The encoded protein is CASSRQTGDNEQFF.

The CDR3 loop reads CATSREAAAGDTQYF. CDR3 sequence (DNA): TGTGCCACCAGCAGAGAGGCGGCAGCGGGAGATACGCAGTATTTT. This rearrangement joins TRBV15 to TRBJ2-3; possibly TRBD2 for D (6 bases). The CDR3 loop spans 15 amino acids. In germline, CDR1 is LNHNV, CDR2 YYDKDF (reference sequence). Deletions cut 0 bases from V and 5 bases from J, with 12 bases between.

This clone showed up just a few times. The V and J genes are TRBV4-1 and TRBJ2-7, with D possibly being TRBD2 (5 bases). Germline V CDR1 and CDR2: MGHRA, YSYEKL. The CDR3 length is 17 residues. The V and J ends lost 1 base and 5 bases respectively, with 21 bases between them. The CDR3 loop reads CASSQATGLAKFHEQYF. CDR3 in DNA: TGCGCCAGCAGCCAAGCTACTGGGCTAGCTAAGTTCCACGAGCAGTACTTC.

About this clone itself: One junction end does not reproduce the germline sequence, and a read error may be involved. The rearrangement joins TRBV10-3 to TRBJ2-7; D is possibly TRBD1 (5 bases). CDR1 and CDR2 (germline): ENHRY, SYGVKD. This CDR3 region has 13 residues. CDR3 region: CTISDQGRYEQYF. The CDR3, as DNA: TGTACCATCAGTGATCAGGGCCGCTACGAGCAGTACTTC.

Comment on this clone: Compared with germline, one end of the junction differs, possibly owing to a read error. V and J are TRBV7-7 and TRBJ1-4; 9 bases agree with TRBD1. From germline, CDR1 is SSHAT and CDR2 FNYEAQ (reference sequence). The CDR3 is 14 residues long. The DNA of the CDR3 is TGTGCTAGCAGCCCCTTGGGACAGGGCGGGAAACTGTTTTTT. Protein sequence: CASSPLGQGGKLFF.

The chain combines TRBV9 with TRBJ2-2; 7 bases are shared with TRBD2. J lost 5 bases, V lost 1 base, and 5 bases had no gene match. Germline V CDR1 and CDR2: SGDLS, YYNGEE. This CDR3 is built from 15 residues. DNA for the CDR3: TGTGCCAGCAGCGTAAAGCTAGCGGCTACCGGGGAGCTGTTTTTT. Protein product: CASSVKLAATGELFF.

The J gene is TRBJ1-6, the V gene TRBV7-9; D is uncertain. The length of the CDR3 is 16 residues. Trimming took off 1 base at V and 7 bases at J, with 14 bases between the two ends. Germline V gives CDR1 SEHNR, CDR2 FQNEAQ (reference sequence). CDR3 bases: TGTGCCAGCAGCTTAGGGAGTAGTGGCCCAAATTCACCCCTCCACTTT. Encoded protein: CASSLGSSGPNSPLHF.

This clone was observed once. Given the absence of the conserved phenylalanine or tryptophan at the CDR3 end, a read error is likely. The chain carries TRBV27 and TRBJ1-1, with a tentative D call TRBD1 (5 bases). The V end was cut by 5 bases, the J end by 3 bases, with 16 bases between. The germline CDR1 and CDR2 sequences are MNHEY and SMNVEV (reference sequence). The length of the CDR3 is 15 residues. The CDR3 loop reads CASSPRTQGDTEAFL. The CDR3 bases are TGTGCCAGCAGTCCCCGCACCCAAGGGGACACTGAAGCTTTCCTT.

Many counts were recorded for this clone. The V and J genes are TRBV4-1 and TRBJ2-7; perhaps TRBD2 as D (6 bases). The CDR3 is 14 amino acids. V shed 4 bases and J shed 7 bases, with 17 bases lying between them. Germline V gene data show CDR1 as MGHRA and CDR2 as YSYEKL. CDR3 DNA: TGCGCCAGCAGCCCGGGACTTACCTTGGTGGAGCAGTACTTC. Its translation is CASSPGLTLVEQYF.